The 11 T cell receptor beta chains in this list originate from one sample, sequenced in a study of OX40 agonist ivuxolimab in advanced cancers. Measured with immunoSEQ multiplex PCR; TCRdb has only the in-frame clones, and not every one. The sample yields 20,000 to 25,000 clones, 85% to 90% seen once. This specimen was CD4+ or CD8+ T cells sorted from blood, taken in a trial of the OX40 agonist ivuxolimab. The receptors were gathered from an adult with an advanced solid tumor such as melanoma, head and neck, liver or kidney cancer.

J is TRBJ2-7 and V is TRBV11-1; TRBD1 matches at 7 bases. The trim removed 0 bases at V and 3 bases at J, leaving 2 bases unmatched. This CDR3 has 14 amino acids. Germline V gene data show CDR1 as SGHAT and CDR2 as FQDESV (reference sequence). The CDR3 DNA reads TGTGCCAGCAGCTTAGCGACAGGGTACTACGAGCAGTACTTC. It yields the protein CASSLATGYYEQYF.

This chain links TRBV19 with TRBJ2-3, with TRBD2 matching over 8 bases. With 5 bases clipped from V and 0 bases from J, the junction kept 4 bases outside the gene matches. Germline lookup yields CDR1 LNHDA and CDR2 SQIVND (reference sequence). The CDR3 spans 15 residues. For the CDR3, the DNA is TGTGCCAGTAGTCCAGAGCGGGGGAGCACAGATACGCAGTATTTT. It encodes CASSPERGSTDTQYF.

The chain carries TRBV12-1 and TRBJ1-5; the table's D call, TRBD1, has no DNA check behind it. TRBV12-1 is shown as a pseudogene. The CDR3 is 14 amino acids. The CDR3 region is CASRPTGGNQPQHF. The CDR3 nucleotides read TGTGCCAGCAGGCCAACAGGGGGTAATCAGCCCCAGCATTTT.

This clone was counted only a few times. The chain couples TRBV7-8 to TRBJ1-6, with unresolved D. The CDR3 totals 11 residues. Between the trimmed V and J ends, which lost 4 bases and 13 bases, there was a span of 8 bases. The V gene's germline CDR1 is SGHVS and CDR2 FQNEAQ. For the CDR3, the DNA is TGTGCCAGCAGCTCGAAGGGCCCCCTCCACTTT. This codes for CASSSKGPLHF.

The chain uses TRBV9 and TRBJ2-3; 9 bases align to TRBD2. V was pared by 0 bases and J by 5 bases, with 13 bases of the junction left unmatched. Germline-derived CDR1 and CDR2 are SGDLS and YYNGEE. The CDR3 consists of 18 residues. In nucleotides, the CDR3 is TGTGCCAGCAGCGTAGGATCCCCCTTAGCGGGAGTAAGAGATACGCAGTATTTT. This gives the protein CASSVGSPLAGVRDTQYF.

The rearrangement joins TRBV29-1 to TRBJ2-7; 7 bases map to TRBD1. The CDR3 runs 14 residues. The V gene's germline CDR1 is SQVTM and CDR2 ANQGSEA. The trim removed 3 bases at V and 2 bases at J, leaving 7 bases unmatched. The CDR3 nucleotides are TGCAGCGTTGATGCGCAGGGGGAGACCTACGAGCAGTACTTC. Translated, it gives CSVDAQGETYEQYF.

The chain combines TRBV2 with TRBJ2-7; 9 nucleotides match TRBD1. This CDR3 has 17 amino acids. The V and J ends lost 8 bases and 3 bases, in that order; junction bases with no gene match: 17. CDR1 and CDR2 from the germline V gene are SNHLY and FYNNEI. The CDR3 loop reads CASSLDRGTSAYYEQYF. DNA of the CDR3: TGTGCCAGCTCACTGGACAGGGGAACTAGCGCATACTACGAGCAGTACTTC.

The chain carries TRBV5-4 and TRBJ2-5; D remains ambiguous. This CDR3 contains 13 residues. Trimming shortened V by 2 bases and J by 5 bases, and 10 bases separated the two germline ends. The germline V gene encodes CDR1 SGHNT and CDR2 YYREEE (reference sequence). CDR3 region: CASSFWVGETQYF. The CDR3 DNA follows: TGTGCCAGCAGCTTCTGGGTTGGGGAGACCCAGTACTTC.

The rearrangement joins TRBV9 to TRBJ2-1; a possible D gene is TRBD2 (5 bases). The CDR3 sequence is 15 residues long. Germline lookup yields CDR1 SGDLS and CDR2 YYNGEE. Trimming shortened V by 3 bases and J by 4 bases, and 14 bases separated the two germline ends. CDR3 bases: TGTGCCAGCAGCGCCACTAGTCTCGGGTACAATGAGCAGTTCTTC. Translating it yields CASSATSLGYNEQFF.

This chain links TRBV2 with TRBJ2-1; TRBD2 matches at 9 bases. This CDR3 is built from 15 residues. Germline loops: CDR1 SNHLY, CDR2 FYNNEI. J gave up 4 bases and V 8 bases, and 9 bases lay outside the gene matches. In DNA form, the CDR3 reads TGTGCCAGCCTTAGCGGGGGCCCCCCTTACAATGAGCAGTTCTTC. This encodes CASLSGGPPYNEQFF.

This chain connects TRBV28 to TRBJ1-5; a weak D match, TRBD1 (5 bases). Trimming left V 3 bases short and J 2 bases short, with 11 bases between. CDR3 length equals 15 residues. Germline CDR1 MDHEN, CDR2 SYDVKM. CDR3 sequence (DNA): TGTGCCAGCAGTTTGGTGGCAGGGCGCAATCAGCCCCAGCATTTT. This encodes CASSLVAGRNQPQHF. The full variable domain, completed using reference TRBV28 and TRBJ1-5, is DVKVTQSSRYLVKRTGEKVFLECVQDMDHENMFWYRQDPGLGLRLIYFSYDVKMKEKGDIPEGYSVSREKKERFSLILESASTNQTSMYLCASSLVAGRNQPQHFGDGTRLSIL.